This entry is about one T cell receptor beta chain. Original processing notes: Estimates of nucleated cell counts were drawn from the amplification of reference gene primers. Method: immunoSEQ multiplex PCR; TCRdb's copy keeps in-frame clones and lacks some. V and J calls and clone size are as listed in that table; D and trimming were resolved from the DNA. Of about 83,000 clones in the sample, roughly 82% were seen once. The sample originates from a study of blood T cell repertoires in COVID-19. Looking at the study overall: Samples representing acute and convalescent COVID-19 were sourced from the United States, Italy and Spain. PBMCs, B-cell-depleted T cells, or T cells provided the cDNA or gDNA that made up the material.

Germline CDR1 reads SGHTA; CDR2 reads FQGNSA. The CDR3 totals 17 residues. V dropped 1 base and J dropped 4 bases, with 17 bases sitting between them. The receptor's source is a middle-aged man with active COVID-19. Sequencing was performed on peripheral blood. This chain uses TRBV7-2 with TRBJ2-1, with D tentatively TRBD2 (6 bases). The CDR3 loop is CASSLGGWPSEYNEQFF. CDR3 DNA sequence: TGTGCCAGCAGCTTAGGAGGGTGGCCTAGCGAGTACAATGAGCAGTTCTTC. Variable domain in full (rest from reference TRBV7-2 and TRBJ2-1): GAGVSQSPSNKVTEKGKDVELRCDPISGHTALYWYRQSLGQGLEFLIYFQGNSAPDKSGLPSDRFSAERTGGSVSTLTIQRTQQEDSAVYLCASSLGGWPSEYNEQFFGPGTRLTVL.